Following are 15 T cell receptor beta chains from one sample sequenced in a study of cytomegalovirus exposure and HLA in healthy donors. PCR employed 60 Vbeta and 13 Jbeta primers. Produced via immunoSEQ multiplex PCR; TCRdb's table is partial and in-frame only. Of about 180,000 clones in the sample, 75% to 85% are singletons; the top ten hold about 1.6%. Sequencing used PBMCs. These TCRs come from a man aged 18 to 30 in good health and CMV-seronegative.

The genes are TRBV9 and TRBJ2-5; 9 nucleotides match TRBD2. CDR1 SGDLS and CDR2 YYNGEE come from the germline V gene. The CDR3 has 19 residues. V dropped 3 bases and J dropped 1; count of bases not matched to a gene: 16. The CDR3 protein is CASSAPRRMERGAQETQYF. CDR3 in DNA: TGTGCCAGCAGCGCACCGCGCAGGATGGAGCGGGGGGCCCAAGAGACCCAGTACTTC.

The V and J genes are TRBV9 and TRBJ1-2; 9 nucleotides line up with TRBD1. This CDR3 comprises 13 residues. Germline values: CDR1 SGDLS, CDR2 YYNGEE. V shed 3 bases, J shed 8 bases, and the junction held 5 bases outside the gene matches. The CDR3 spells CASSARTGVGYTF. In DNA form, the CDR3 reads TGTGCCAGCAGCGCCCGGACAGGGGTCGGCTACACCTTC.

The chain carries TRBV6-5 and TRBJ2-1, with D perhaps TRBD2 (7 bases). CDR3 length: 13 residues. V shed 10 bases and J shed 6 bases, with 16 bases lying between them. The germline V gene encodes CDR1 MNHEY and CDR2 SVGAGI. The CDR3 coding sequence is TGTGCCACCCGGGGGGCCGGGACCAATGAGCAGTTCTTC. It yields the protein CATRGAGTNEQFF.

The chain recombines TRBV18 with TRBJ2-2, with 8 nucleotides matching TRBD1. V gave up 6 bases and J gave up 5 bases; unmatched junction bases: 5. The length of the CDR3 is 14 residues. CDR1 and CDR2 from the germline V gene are KGHSH and LQKENI. The CDR3 is CASSRTGRTGELFF. CDR3 in DNA: TGTGCCAGCTCTCGGACAGGGCGAACCGGGGAGCTGTTTTTT.

The J gene is TRBJ2-5, the V gene TRBV30, with a weak D call TRBD1 (6 bases). The length of the CDR3 is 14 residues. The V end lost 4 bases, the J end lost 3 bases, and 15 bases lay between the germline ends. The germline CDR1 and CDR2 sequences are GTSNPN and SVGIG (reference sequence). CDR3 loop: CAWTPPPGEETQYF. The CDR3 DNA is TGTGCCTGGACCCCTCCGCCAGGGGAAGAGACCCAGTACTTC.

This sequence joins TRBV4-1 and TRBJ2-5; TRBD2 aligns across 8 bases. Looked up from germline, CDR1 is MGHRA and CDR2 is YSYEKL. V shed 2 bases and J 1 base; nucleotides not matched to a gene: 3. This CDR3 has 15 residues. The CDR3 DNA reads as TGCGCCAGCAGCCAATTGGGACTAGTCCAAGAGACCCAGTACTTC. This sequence encodes CASSQLGLVQETQYF.

The V and J genes are TRBV19 and TRBJ1-2; a possible D gene is TRBD1 (6 bases). Trimming cost V 0 bases and J 3 bases, with 11 bases left between them. Germline V CDR1 and CDR2: LNHDA, SQIVND (reference sequence). The CDR3 extends over 15 amino acids. The CDR3 region has the DNA TGTGCCAGTAGTATAGATAACGCAGGGGACTATGGCTACACCTTC. This gives the protein CASSIDNAGDYGYTF. The whole variable domain, remainder taken from reference TRBV19 and TRBJ1-2, is DGGITQSPKYLFRKEGQNVTLSCEQNLNHDAMYWYRQDPGQGLRLIYYSQIVNDFQKGDIAEGYSVSREKKESFPLTVTSAQKNPTAFYLCASSIDNAGDYGYTFGSGTRLTVV.

The chain uses TRBV19 and TRBJ2-6; D possibly corresponds to TRBD2 (5 bases). The V end was cut by 8 bases, the J end by 3 bases, with 11 bases between. This CDR3 is 14 amino acids long. Germline CDR1 is LNHDA and CDR2 is SQIVND (reference sequence). This CDR3 reads CASQPRGGANVLTF. The CDR3 nucleotides are TGTGCCAGTCAACCCCGGGGTGGGGCCAACGTCCTGACTTTC.

The genes are TRBV30 and TRBJ2-5; possibly TRBD2 for D (7 bases). The J call is uncertain, as TRBJ2-7 better fits the DNA end. Germline V lookup: CDR1 GTSNPN, CDR2 SVGIG (reference sequence). This CDR3 is 14 amino acids long. The CDR3 region is CAWSSWGGLPEQYF. In DNA, the CDR3 is TGTGCCTGGAGTTCTTGGGGGGGCTTACCCGAGCAGTACTTC.

This clone has a handful of counts. The chain combines TRBV30 with TRBJ1-4, with D possibly TRBD1 on 6 matching bases. CDR1 and CDR2 (germline): GTSNPN, SVGIG (reference sequence). This CDR3 spans 14 amino acids. V lost 0 bases and J lost 7, with 12 bases in between. CDR3 bases: TGTGCCTGGAGTGTAGGGGGTTCCGGTGAAAAACTGTTTTTT. It yields the protein CAWSVGGSGEKLFF.

The rearrangement uses TRBV4-2 and TRBJ2-7; D not resolved. Deletions cut 3 bases from V and 6 bases from J, with 18 bases between. Germline assignment: CDR1 LGHNA and CDR2 YNFKEQ. This CDR3 is built from 15 residues. Here the CDR3 DNA reads TGTGCCAGCAGCCAGCGGTTAAACCCCGAGAGCGAGCAGTACTTC. It yields the protein CASSQRLNPESEQYF.

This clone was recorded only once. The chain links TRBV30 to TRBJ2-5; 7 nucleotides match TRBD2. J lost 3 bases, V lost 2 bases, and 9 bases had no gene match. The CDR3 totals 15 residues. Germline CDR1 is GTSNPN and CDR2 is SVGIG (reference sequence). CDR3 region: CAWSLGGRAKETQYF. The CDR3 coding sequence is TGTGCCTGGAGTTTGGGGGGGAGGGCCAAAGAGACCCAGTACTTC.

The V call is TRBV6-1, the J call TRBJ1-6; 8 nucleotides align to TRBD1. J gave up 8 bases and V 8 bases, and 2 bases lay outside the gene matches. The V gene's germline CDR1 is MNHNS and CDR2 SASEGT. The CDR3 is 12 amino acids. The CDR3: CASLDRDSPLHF. In DNA, the CDR3 is TGTGCCAGCCTGGACAGGGATTCACCCCTCCACTTT.

The CDR3 spells CASSLITRDTDTQYF. The CDR3 DNA reads as TGCGCCAGCAGCTTAATAACCCGGGACACAGATACGCAGTATTTT. J is TRBJ2-3 and V is TRBV5-1; D is perhaps TRBD2 (5 bases). Germline-derived CDR1 and CDR2 are SGHRS and YFSETQ. The CDR3 consists of 15 residues. V gave up 2 bases and J gave up 2 bases, with 12 bases separating them.

The chain carries TRBV2 and TRBJ2-2, with TRBD2 matching 11 bases. The junction had 2 bases not matched to a gene; V was cut back by 6 bases and J by 2 bases. Germline assignment: CDR1 SNHLY and CDR2 FYNNEI. The CDR3 sequence is 15 residues long. The CDR3 loop reads CASSGTSGNTGELFF. CDR3 sequence (DNA): TGTGCCAGCAGCGGGACTAGCGGTAACACCGGGGAGCTGTTTTTT.